This paragraph covers one T cell receptor beta chain sequence. V dropped 1 base and J dropped 3 bases, with 7 bases sitting between them. Germline lookup yields CDR1 SGHVS and CDR2 FQNEAQ. The CDR3 length is 13 residues. Generated by immunoSEQ multiplex PCR, the TCRdb table keeps only in-frame clones and is missing some. The table has tens of thousands of clones, roughly 94% seen once. This specimen comes from a study of T cell changes during pregnancy in multiple sclerosis. The sequence was obtained from a female donor in good health, enrolled as a control in a pregnancy study. The sequences come from peripheral blood, collected in the second trimester of pregnancy. The rearrangement uses TRBV7-8 and TRBJ2-7, with a weak D call TRBD2 (6 bases). This chain's CDR3 is CASSLGGDYEQYF. The CDR3 DNA reads as TGTGCCAGCAGCTTAGGGGGGGACTACGAGCAGTACTTC.